This T cell receptor (beta chain) is from a study of shared clonotypes between healthy human individuals (dated by TCRdb to the early 2020s). Background on the whole study: A few men and two women, aged 18 to 49 years, made up the cohort. To estimate repertoire size and how much clonotype sharing occurs between individuals, the study deeply sequenced the blood TCR repertoires of roughly 5 healthy adults. To increase sequencing depth and limit assay-specific biases, different laboratories used diverse techniques to prepare libraries and sequence TCR repertoires. Each donor's leukapheresis produced roughly between roughly 0.85 and 9 billion PBMCs.

Donors were healthy HIV-negative adults with no recently reported acute infections or vaccinations. Only Caucasian adults living in Nashville, Tennessee, USA were represented among the donors. For unsorted samples, 100 million or so PBMCs were counted, and genomic DNA was extracted using the QIAamp DNA Blood Mini kit. Blood was obtained by leukapheresis, after which PBMCs were separated by Ficoll-Histopaque density gradient centrifugation and cryopreserved in liquid nitrogen vapor phase. Beyond this particular receptor, the publication reports: Pairwise subsampling indicated that sequencing depth was expected to affect the degree of clonotype sharing among donors. The genetic and exposure-history diversity represented was limited by the small number of donors. Sampling was limited to blood, and TCR repertoires in tissue likely differ from TCR repertoires in blood.

The CDR3 goes from the cysteine to the phenylalanine over 15 residues. Only the CDR3 portion is preserved as DNA: 45 bases, with reading frame beginning at the first base. Using the deep immunoSEQ assay, multiplex PCR amplified TCR CDR3 regions from genomic DNA. Extracted genomic DNA from each cell subset was spread evenly across all wells of several immunoSEQ 96-well plates, with each plate serving as a replicate. Each replicate PCR for unsorted PBMC received roughly 300 ng genomic DNA, equal to about 30,000 T cell genomes. Unsorted PBMC genomic DNA was sequenced across ten immunoSEQ deep assay plates. Purified libraries were quantified with a Qubit 3.0 fluorometer, sized on a Bioanalyzer 2100, and re-quantified with the KAPA Library Quantification kit. Every immunoSEQ 96-well plate was sequenced on a dedicated single-read 150-cycle Illumina NextSeq 550 flow cell. Concerning the study's data processing: Because the immunoSEQ output included only junctional sequences and no quality scores, the filtering could not be the same as the filtering used for full-length reads. Sequences were annotated with PyIR, a Python wrapper for IgBLAST v1.9, using IMGT germline references to assign V/J genes and CDR3. Reads were removed for weak V/J assignments (E-value above 1e-6), missing CDR3, stop codons, out-of-frame junctions, or ambiguous translated residues. V3J clonotypes were defined as sequences sharing the same inferred V gene, J gene, and CDR3 amino acid sequence. Percentage overlap between repertoires was computed as shared unique clonotypes divided by the size of the smaller repertoire. RTK rarefaction, the Chao1 estimator, and Recon v2.1 estimates of unobserved clonotypes were used to assess repertoire richness. What TCRdb holds here is the immuneACCESS table cut down to in-frame rearrangements. Part of the clones is not present; checked against another copy, under half of the missing clones reflect an unresolved V gene, and the others are unexplained. V and J calls and clone size are given by that table; D and trimming were obtained from the DNA. The sample profile shows 500,000 to 650,000 clones; around three quarters of them were found once. The ten largest clones take up around 12% of the sample.

This clone has only a few counts. Its antigen remains unidentified. No base-level quality is on record; no much larger clone is a single base apart. The sequence derives from a middle-aged woman in good health. Some clones in this sample may be carry-over from other donors' samples. The sample consisted of PBMCs. In this chain, TRBV21-1 is recombined with TRBJ2-1. TRBV21-1 has pseudogene status. In nucleotides, the sequence is TGTGCCAGCAGCCAGGGCGGGACAAACCAGAATGAGCAGTTCTTC. Its translation reads: CASSQGGTNQNEQFF.